This record concerns one T cell receptor beta chain sequence. Its antigen is not identified. The entry originates in a study of cytomegalovirus exposure and HLA in healthy donors. In the study overall: About 80 million unique TCRs, all from HLA-typed donors, were included in an early release of the data.

CDR1 GTSNPN and CDR2 SVGIG come from the germline V gene (reference sequence). J lost 0 bases, V lost 8 bases, and 6 bases had no gene match. The CDR3 sequence is 14 residues long. Regarding the study as a whole: Among the sequence variants, a highly shared cluster was likely an artifact of sequencing.

It was with 60 Vbeta and 13 Jbeta primers that the PCR ran. Clones were sequenced by immunoSEQ multiplex PCR, and TCRdb holds only the in-frame ones, with some missing. The repertoire holds tens of thousands of clones, with less than 80% as singletons. The clonotype originates from a man aged 25 to 45 in good health and CMV-seronegative. This sequence joins TRBV30 and TRBJ1-3; 8 positions match TRBD1. Source material: PBMCs. The CDR3: CAGGQGYSGNTIYF. The CDR3 DNA reads as TGTGCCGGCGGACAGGGTTACTCTGGAAACACCATATATTTT.